What follows are 30 T cell receptor beta chains derived from one specimen sequenced in a study of cytomegalovirus exposure and HLA in healthy donors. Amplification used 60 Vbeta primers and 13 Jbeta primers. Produced via immunoSEQ multiplex PCR; TCRdb's table is partial and in-frame only. The sample consists of around 150,000 clones, about 80% of them appearing once. The sample comprised PBMCs. Receptors were obtained from a male donor in good health and CMV-seronegative.

A remark on this clone: An end of the junction differs from the germline gene, which may be a read error. The chain couples TRBV7-9 to TRBJ1-1; 8 bases fit TRBD1. Germline CDR1 SEHNR, CDR2 FQNEAQ (reference sequence). This CDR3 is built from 16 residues. The CDR3 region has the DNA TGTTCCAGCAGTCACACCGTGGACAGGGCTGGCGCTGAAGCTTTCTTT. Amino acid sequence: CSSSHTVDRAGAEAFF. Full variable domain (missing parts from reference TRBV7-9 and TRBJ1-1): DTGVSQNPRHKITKRGQNVTFRCDPISEHNRLYWYRQTLGQGPEFLTYFQNEAQLEKSRLLSDRFSAERPKGSFSTLEIQRTEQGDSAMYLCSSSHTVDRAGAEAFFGQGTRLTVV.

V gene TRBV11-2 combines with J gene TRBJ2-7; maybe TRBD1 (6 bases). Trimming pared 4 bases from V and 4 bases from J, leaving 8 bases between. The CDR3 spans 12 residues. The germline gives CDR1 SGHAT, CDR2 FQNNGV. CDR3 amino acids: CASSSTGYEQYF. DNA of the CDR3: TGTGCCAGCAGCTCGACAGGTTACGAGCAGTACTTC.

Details on this clone: The sample contains more than one DNA sequence encoding this CDR3. The rearrangement uses TRBV15 and TRBJ2-6; a weak D match, TRBD1 (5 bases). Trimming shortened V by 0 bases and J by 0 bases, and 6 bases separated the two germline ends. The CDR3 extends over 16 amino acids. The germline CDR1 and CDR2 sequences are LNHNV and YYDKDF (reference sequence). CDR3 protein: CATSRDRGSGANVLTF. In DNA form, the CDR3 reads TGTGCCACCAGCAGAGATAGGGGCTCTGGGGCCAACGTCCTGACTTTC.

The chain carries TRBV18 and TRBJ2-1, with D perhaps matching TRBD2 (5 bases). The length of the CDR3 is 13 residues. Germline CDR1 KGHSH, CDR2 LQKENI. V gave up 3 bases and J gave up 9 bases, with 12 bases separating them. CDR3 amino acids: CASSPASEGEQFF. CDR3 nucleotide sequence: TGTGCCAGCTCACCGGCCAGCGAGGGTGAGCAGTTCTTC.

This chain uses TRBV5-1 with TRBJ2-1; 11 bases are a match to TRBD2. In germline, CDR1 is SGHRS, CDR2 YFSETQ. V lost 0 bases and J lost 6; bases outside the gene matches: 2. This CDR3 is built from 15 residues. CDR3: CASSLEGLAANEQFF. CDR3 DNA sequence: TGCGCCAGCAGCTTGGAGGGACTAGCGGCCAATGAGCAGTTCTTC.

The genes are TRBV6-6 and TRBJ2-1; a possible D gene is TRBD2 (5 bases). Germline-derived CDR1 and CDR2 are MNHNY and SVGAGI (reference sequence). This CDR3 region has 15 residues. V dropped 6 bases and J dropped 6 bases, with 18 bases sitting between them. CDR3 in amino acids: CASRGERDHLNEQFF. The CDR3 DNA follows: TGTGCCAGCAGGGGAGAGAGGGATCACCTCAATGAGCAGTTCTTC.

The chain has TRBV27 and TRBJ2-7, with TRBD2 identical over 15 bases. CDR3 size: 15 residues. Germline V lookup: CDR1 MNHEY, CDR2 SMNVEV (reference sequence). The ends lost 4 bases at V and 4 bases at J; junction bases unmatched: 2. CDR3 nucleotides: TGTGCCAGCAGTTCCGGGACTAGCGGGGGGTACGAGCAGTACTTC. Residues: CASSSGTSGGYEQYF.

J is TRBJ1-2 and V is TRBV12-2. TRBV12-2 is assigned pseudogene status. The CDR3 spans 19 residues. DNA for the CDR3: TGTGCAAGTCGCCCTTTGGGGGGTAGCGGGACAGAGTTTAACTATGGCTACACCTTC. Translating it yields CASRPLGGSGTEFNYGYTF.

V is TRBV6-5 and J is TRBJ1-5; 9 positions agree with TRBD1. The V gene's germline CDR1 is MNHEY and CDR2 SVGAGI. V was clipped by 5 bases and J by 6 bases; unmatched bases: 5. The CDR3 length is 14 residues. CDR3 sequence reads: CASSSTGGGQPQHF. The CDR3 nucleotides read TGTGCCAGCAGTAGCACAGGGGGCGGTCAGCCCCAGCATTTT.

This chain connects TRBV5-1 to TRBJ2-5; 7 positions agree with TRBD2. V lost 6 bases, J lost 0 bases, and 2 bases stayed unmatched. Germline assignment: CDR1 SGHRS and CDR2 YFSETQ. The CDR3 runs to 13 residues. For the CDR3, the DNA is TGCGCCAGCATGCGGGGGTACCAAGAGACCCAGTACTTC. It is translated as CASMRGYQETQYF.

This chain links TRBV7-6 with TRBJ2-5; 9 bases fit TRBD1. This CDR3 has 17 amino acids. J gave up 5 bases and V 0 bases, and 10 bases lay outside the gene matches. CDR1 SGHVS and CDR2 FNYEAQ come from the germline V gene. The CDR3: CASSLAGQGLVSETQYF. The CDR3 region has the DNA TGTGCCAGCAGCTTAGCCGGACAGGGGTTGGTGTCGGAGACCCAGTACTTC.

The gene calls are TRBV7-9 and TRBJ2-7, with a possible D match to TRBD2 (6 bases). Germline V gives CDR1 SEHNR, CDR2 FQNEAQ (reference sequence). Trimming took 8 bases from V and 5 from J, leaving 25 bases between them. The CDR3 sequence is 16 residues long. As DNA, the CDR3 is TGTGCCAGCCCCTCCTCCCCGGGGGACCCTAGTCACGAGCAGTACTTC. Its translation is CASPSSPGDPSHEQYF.

As to this clone: Germline is not matched at one junction end, which may reflect a read error. V usage is TRBV5-1 and J usage is TRBJ1-3; D not certain. This CDR3 comprises 14 residues. Looked up from germline, CDR1 is SGHRS and CDR2 is YFSETQ. The CDR3 region is CASSLEAAGNAIYF. The DNA of the CDR3 is TGCGCCAGCAGCTTGGAGGCGGCTGGAAACGCCATATATTTT.

This clone is a singleton in its sample. J is TRBJ2-2 and V is TRBV5-1; the D gene is possibly TRBD1 (5 bases). The CDR3 is 16 residues long. Germline loops: CDR1 SGHRS, CDR2 YFSETQ. Trimming shortened V by 4 bases and J by 2 bases, and 15 bases separated the two germline ends. The CDR3 protein is CASSLRTSQNTGELFF. The CDR3 bases are TGCGCCAGCAGCCTTCGGACATCTCAAAACACCGGGGAGCTGTTTTTT.

This clone was seen a few times. Additional DNA sequences in this sample encode the identical CDR3. The chain uses TRBV5-6 and TRBJ2-7; tentatively, D is TRBD2 (6 bases). Deletions cut 0 bases from V and 6 bases from J, with 10 bases between. The germline CDR1 and CDR2 sequences are SGHDT and YYEEEE. This CDR3 region has 13 residues. CDR3 region: CASSLGLGGEQYF. In nucleotides, the CDR3 is TGTGCCAGCAGCTTGGGCCTCGGGGGCGAGCAGTACTTC.

The chain recombines TRBV10-3 with TRBJ2-5; 8 nucleotides match TRBD2. Germline V gene sequence: CDR1 ENHRY, CDR2 SYGVKD. CDR3 length: 14 residues. The ends lost 4 bases at V and 11 bases at J; junction bases unmatched: 12. The CDR3, as DNA: TGTGCCATCAGTGTCGGTAGCGGGAACTCGGGGCAGTACTTC. Amino acids: CAISVGSGNSGQYF.

The rearrangement links TRBV30 to TRBJ1-1; TRBD1 aligns across 7 bases. The V gene end was trimmed by 0 bases and the J gene end by 7 bases; junction bases not matched to a gene: 5. CDR1 and CDR2 (germline): GTSNPN, SVGIG (reference sequence). The CDR3 length is 13 residues. The DNA for the CDR3 is TGTGCCTGGAGTGTAGGTAGGGACAGTGAAGCTTTCTTT. It encodes CAWSVGRDSEAFF.

This chain connects TRBV11-2 to TRBJ2-2; tentative D call: TRBD2 (6 bases). V shed 5 bases and J shed 5 bases, with 15 bases lying between them. Per germline, CDR1 SGHAT and CDR2 FQNNGV. The length of the CDR3 is 15 residues. The CDR3 sequence is CASSLGGEPTGELFF. CDR3 nucleotide sequence: TGTGCCAGCAGCCTGGGGGGAGAACCAACCGGGGAGCTGTTTTTT.

This clone was picked up a small number of times. V usage is TRBV5-4 and J usage is TRBJ1-4; no clear D gene. This CDR3 spans 14 amino acids. V dropped 0 bases and J dropped 8 bases, with 11 bases sitting between them. CDR1 is SGHNT and CDR2 is YYREEE in the germline V gene (reference sequence). This chain's CDR3 is CASSLGAGKEKLFF. As DNA, the CDR3 is TGTGCCAGCAGCTTGGGGGCAGGAAAGGAAAAACTGTTTTTT.

The V and J genes are TRBV9 and TRBJ1-2; 7 nucleotides line up with TRBD1. This CDR3 has 15 amino acids. Trimming took 1 base from V and 7 from J; bases not matched to a gene: 10. CDR1 SGDLS and CDR2 YYNGEE come from the germline V gene. The CDR3 DNA reads as TGTGCCAGCAGCGTATGGGGGACAGTTGCCGGTGGCTACACCTTC. Amino acids: CASSVWGTVAGGYTF.

This clone appeared a single time. This chain connects TRBV6-6 to TRBJ1-1; 7 positions agree with TRBD1. The CDR3 sequence is 15 residues long. CDR1 MNHNY and CDR2 SVGAGI come from the germline V gene (reference sequence). Trimming cost V 4 bases and J 5 bases; bases outside gene matches: 10. The CDR3 protein is CASSSPATGRTEAFF. As DNA, the CDR3 is TGTGCCAGCAGTTCCCCCGCGACAGGGAGGACTGAAGCTTTCTTT.

This rearrangement joins TRBV6-1 to TRBJ1-5, with a possible D match to TRBD1 (6 bases). Trimming removed 2 bases at V and 6 bases at J, with 11 bases between. This CDR3 is built from 14 residues. Germline-derived CDR1 and CDR2 are MNHNS and SASEGT. CDR3 loop: CASSEMSRGQPQHF. CDR3 nucleotides: TGTGCCAGCAGTGAAATGAGCAGGGGTCAGCCCCAGCATTTT.

This clone was counted only a few times. The chain links TRBV6-1 to TRBJ2-2, with TRBD1 matching over 8 bases. V lost 8 bases to trimming and J lost 4 bases; unmatched junction nucleotides: 9. The germline V gene has CDR1 MNHNS and CDR2 SASEGT. This CDR3 has 15 residues. DNA of the CDR3: TGTGCCAGCCCATCAAACGACAGGGGCACCGGGGAGCTGTTTTTT. Its protein is CASPSNDRGTGELFF.

The chain recombines TRBV5-1 with TRBJ2-1; 12 bases are a match to TRBD2. The CDR3 is made up of 13 amino acids. Germline V gene sequence: CDR1 SGHRS, CDR2 YFSETQ. V was clipped by 4 bases and J by 13 bases; unmatched bases: 6. The CDR3 here is CASSPTSGGPQFF. The CDR3 DNA reads TGCGCCAGCAGCCCAACTAGCGGGGGGCCTCAGTTCTTC.

This rearrangement joins TRBV5-5 to TRBJ2-1, with 10 bases lining up with TRBD2. The CDR3 runs to 16 residues. Germline assignment: CDR1 SGHKS and CDR2 YYEKEE (reference sequence). Trimming at V came to 4 bases and at J to 3 bases, leaving 7 bases not matched to a gene. For the CDR3, the DNA is TGTGCCAGCAGCCGCACTCCTAGCGGGGGCTACAATGAGCAGTTCTTC. This gives the protein CASSRTPSGGYNEQFF. Using reference TRBV5-5 and TRBJ2-1 for the parts outside the CDR3, the full variable domain is DAGVTQSPTHLIKTRGQQVTLRCSPISGHKSVSWYQQVLGQGPQFIFQYYEKEERGRGNFPDRFSARQFPNYSSELNVNALLLGDSALYLCASSRTPSGGYNEQFFGPGTRLTVL.

The sample holds a few counts of this clone. This chain links TRBV5-1 with TRBJ2-7; possibly TRBD2 for D (5 bases). Germline CDR1 and CDR2: SGHRS and YFSETQ. Deletions cut 3 bases from V and 0 bases from J, with 13 bases between. The CDR3 extends over 15 amino acids. The CDR3 loop is CASSSNSAASYEQYF. CDR3 bases: TGCGCCAGCAGCTCCAATAGCGCAGCCTCCTACGAGCAGTACTTC.

J is TRBJ1-5 and V is TRBV19; D ambiguous. The CDR3 totals 15 residues. Looked up from germline, CDR1 is LNHDA and CDR2 is SQIVND (reference sequence). With 7 bases removed from V and 3 bases from J, the gap between germline ends came to 16 bases. The DNA of the CDR3 is TGTGCCAGTACCCTACGGAGAGCGATCAATCAGCCCCAGCATTTT. Protein sequence: CASTLRRAINQPQHF.

The J gene is TRBJ2-3, the V gene TRBV5-1; 9 bases match TRBD2. CDR1 is SGHRS, CDR2 YFSETQ, per germline. The junction had 6 bases not matched to a gene; V was cut back by 0 bases and J by 4 bases. CDR3 length: 16 amino acids. The CDR3, as DNA: TGCGCCAGCAGCTTGGCTGTAGCGGGAGTGGCAGATACGCAGTATTTT. The encoded protein is CASSLAVAGVADTQYF. Combining the CDR3 with reference TRBV5-1 and TRBJ2-3 gives the whole variable domain KAGVTQTPRYLIKTRGQQVTLSCSPISGHRSVSWYQQTPGQGLQFLFEYFSETQRNKGNFPGRFSGRQFSNSRSEMNVSTLELGDSALYLCASSLAVAGVADTQYFGPGTRLTVL.

The chain is built from TRBV19 and TRBJ2-7; 8 nucleotides line up with TRBD1. The V gene end was trimmed by 5 bases and the J gene end by 2 bases; junction bases not matched to a gene: 8. This CDR3 has 15 amino acids. Germline V gene lookup returns CDR1 LNHDA and CDR2 SQIVND (reference sequence). This CDR3 reads CASSFRQGATYEQYF. The CDR3 nucleotides read TGTGCCAGTAGTTTTCGGCAGGGGGCGACCTACGAGCAGTACTTC.

This clone was observed a few times. The rearrangement links TRBV11-2 to TRBJ1-3; possibly TRBD1 for D (5 bases). CDR1 SGHAT and CDR2 FQNNGV come from the germline V gene. The CDR3 has 14 amino acids. Trimming removed 8 bases from V and 1 base from J, with 12 bases in between. The CDR3 region has the DNA TGTGCCAGCTCTACCCAGGGTTCTGGAAACACCATATATTTT. This translates into CASSTQGSGNTIYF.